The text below deals with one TCR beta chain. Both 60 Vbeta primers and 13 Jbeta primers went into the PCR. Method: immunoSEQ multiplex PCR; TCRdb's copy keeps in-frame clones and lacks some. The sample lists 100,000 to 150,000 clones, 10% occurring once. The sample is drawn from a study of cytomegalovirus exposure and HLA in healthy donors. The germline V gene encodes CDR1 LNHDA and CDR2 SQIVND (reference sequence). V lost 6 bases, J lost 0 bases, and 7 bases stayed unmatched. This CDR3 has 17 amino acids. The sequence came from a woman younger than 35 in good health and CMV-seropositive. The chain is built from TRBV19 and TRBJ2-2; 10 bases are a match to TRBD2. The source material was PBMCs. The CDR3 nucleotides are TGTGCCAGTAGGCTAGCGGGAGACCTAACGAACACCGGGGAGCTGTTTTTT. Its translation is CASRLAGDLTNTGELFF.